This TCR beta chain stems from a study of graft-versus-host responses after intestinal transplantation. In the case of this clone: The antigen is not known.

Sequencing was performed with immunoSEQ multiplex PCR; in TCRdb, only in-frame clones are kept and a portion is missing. The sample yields some 12,000 clones, around 82% seen once. General study findings and limits: Detected in recipient marrow were GvH clones, some of which were first observed in ileum or blood.

In germline, CDR1 is MRHNA, CDR2 SNTAGT. The CDR3 is 15 amino acids. Germline trimming cut 4 bases from V and 2 bases from J; bases unmatched to any gene: 1. The sequencing here drew on PBMCs, taken approximately 120 days after transplant. The V and J genes are TRBV6-4 and TRBJ2-3; 12 nucleotides line up with TRBD2. The TCR sequence derives from a human patient who received an intestinal transplant, so some T cells may come from the graft donor. The CDR3 sequence: CASSASGGATDTQYF. The CDR3 DNA follows: TGTGCCAGCAGTGCTAGCGGGGGGGCCACAGATACGCAGTATTTT.